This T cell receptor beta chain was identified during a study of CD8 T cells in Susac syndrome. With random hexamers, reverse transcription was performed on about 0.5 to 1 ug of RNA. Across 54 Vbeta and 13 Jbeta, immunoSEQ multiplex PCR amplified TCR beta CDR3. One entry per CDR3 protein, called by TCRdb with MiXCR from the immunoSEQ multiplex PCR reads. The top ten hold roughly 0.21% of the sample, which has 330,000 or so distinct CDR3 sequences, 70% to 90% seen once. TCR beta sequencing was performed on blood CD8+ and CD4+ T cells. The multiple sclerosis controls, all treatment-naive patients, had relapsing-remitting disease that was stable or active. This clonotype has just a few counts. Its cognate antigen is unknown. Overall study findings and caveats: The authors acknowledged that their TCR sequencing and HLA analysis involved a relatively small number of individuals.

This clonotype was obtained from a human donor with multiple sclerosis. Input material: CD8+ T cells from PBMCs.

The CDR3 reads CASSQGGFYEQYF. DNA of the CDR3: TGCGCCAGCAGCCAGGGAGGCTTTTACGAGCAGTACTTC. The chain recombines TRBV4-1 with TRBJ2-7, with D maybe TRBD2 (6 bases). Trimming pared 3 bases from V and 4 bases from J, leaving 10 bases between. Germline V gives CDR1 MGHRA, CDR2 YSYEKL. The CDR3 length is 13 residues.